The source of this T cell receptor beta chain is a study of blood T cell repertoires in COVID-19. This CDR3 region has 13 residues. Germline V gene lookup returns CDR1 KGHDR and CDR2 SFDVKD. The V and J ends lost 3 bases and 7 bases respectively, with 11 bases between them. Authors' processing steps: For nucleated cells, counts were estimated from reference gene primer amplification. TCRdb's table, derived via immunoSEQ multiplex PCR, lists solely in-frame clones and lacks some. V and J calls and clone size are those listed in that table; D and trimming were worked out from the DNA. There are more than 200,000 clones in the sample; more than 70% occur only once, and about 8.9% lies in the top ten.

The origin of this receptor is a woman in her fifties or sixties with acute or convalescent COVID-19. V gene TRBV24-1 combines with J gene TRBJ1-2, with no clear D. The sample taken for sequencing was peripheral blood. The CDR3 spells CATSDPVKSGYTF. As DNA, the CDR3 is TGTGCCACCAGTGATCCCGTTAAGAGTGGCTACACCTTC.